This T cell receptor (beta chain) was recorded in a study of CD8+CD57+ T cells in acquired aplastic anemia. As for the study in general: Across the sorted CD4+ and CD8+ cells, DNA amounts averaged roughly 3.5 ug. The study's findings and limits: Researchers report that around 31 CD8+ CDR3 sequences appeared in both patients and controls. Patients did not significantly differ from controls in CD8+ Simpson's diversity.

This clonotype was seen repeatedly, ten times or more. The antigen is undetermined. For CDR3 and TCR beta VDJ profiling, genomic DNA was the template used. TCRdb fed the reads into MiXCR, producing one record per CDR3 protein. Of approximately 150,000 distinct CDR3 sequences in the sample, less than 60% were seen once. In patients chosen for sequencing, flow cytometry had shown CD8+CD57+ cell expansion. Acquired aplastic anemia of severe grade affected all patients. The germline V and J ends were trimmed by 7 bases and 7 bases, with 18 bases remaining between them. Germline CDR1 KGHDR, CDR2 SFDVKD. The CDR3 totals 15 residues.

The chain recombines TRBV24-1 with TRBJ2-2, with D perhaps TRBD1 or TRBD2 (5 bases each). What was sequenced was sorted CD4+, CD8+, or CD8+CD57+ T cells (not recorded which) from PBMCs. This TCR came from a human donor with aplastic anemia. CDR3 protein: CATRGTGARGGELFF. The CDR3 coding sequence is TGTGCCACCAGGGGAACCGGGGCCCGAGGCGGGGAGCTGTTTTTT.